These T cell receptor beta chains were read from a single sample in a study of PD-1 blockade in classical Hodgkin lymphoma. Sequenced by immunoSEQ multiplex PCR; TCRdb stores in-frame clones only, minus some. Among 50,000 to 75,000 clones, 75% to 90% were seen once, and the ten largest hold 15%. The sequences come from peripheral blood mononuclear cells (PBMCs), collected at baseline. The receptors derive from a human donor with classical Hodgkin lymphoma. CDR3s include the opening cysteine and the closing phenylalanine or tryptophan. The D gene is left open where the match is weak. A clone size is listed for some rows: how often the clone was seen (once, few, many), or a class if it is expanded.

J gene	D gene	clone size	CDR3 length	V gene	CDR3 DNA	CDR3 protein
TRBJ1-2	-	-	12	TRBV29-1	TGCAGCGTTGAAGGGAGGTACTATGGCTACACCTTC	CSVEGRYYGYTF
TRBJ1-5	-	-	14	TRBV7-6	TGTGCCAGCAGCCTAGAAAGTACCTATCAGCCCCAGCATTTT	CASSLESTYQPQHF
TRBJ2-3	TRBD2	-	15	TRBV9	TGTGCCAGCAGCCCTAGCGGGGGGGCCCGAGATACGCAGTATTTT	CASSPSGGARDTQYF
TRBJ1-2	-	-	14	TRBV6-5	TGTGCCAGCAGTTACTCCCCCTTTGACTATGGCTACACCTTC	CASSYSPFDYGYTF
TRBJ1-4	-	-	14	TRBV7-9	TGTGCCAGCAGTTTCGCAGGGGTTCGGGAAAAACTGTTTTTT	CASSFAGVREKLFF
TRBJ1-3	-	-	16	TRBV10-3	TGTGCCATCAGTGCTGACGTACCCCAGACCGGAAACACCATATATTTT	CAISADVPQTGNTIYF
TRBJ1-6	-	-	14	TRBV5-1	TGCGCCAGCAGCGGGGCTGGAGATAATTCACCCCTCCACTTT	CASSGAGDNSPLHF
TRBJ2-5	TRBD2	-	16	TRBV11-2	TGTGCCAGCAGCTTCCTGGGACTAGTGATACCCGGGACCCAGTACTTC	CASSFLGLVIPGTQYF
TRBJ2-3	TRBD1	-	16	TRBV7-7	TGTGCTAGCAGCTTTTCCCGGGACAGGGGGCTAAATACGCAGTATTTT	CASSFSRDRGLNTQYF
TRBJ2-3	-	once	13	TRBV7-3	TGTGCCAGCAGCAACCGACTATCCGATACGCAGTATTTT	CASSNRLSDTQYF
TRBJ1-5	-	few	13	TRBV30	TGTGCCTGGGCAGGGTCAGGCAATCAGCCCCAGCATTTT	CAWAGSGNQPQHF
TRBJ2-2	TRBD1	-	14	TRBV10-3	TGTGCCATCAAGGGAAGGCAGGGGGACCTGGAGCTGTTTTTT	CAIKGRQGDLELFF
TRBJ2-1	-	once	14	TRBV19	TGTGCCAGTAGTTCCTGGTCCGTTGGGAATGAGCAGTTCTTC	CASSSWSVGNEQFF
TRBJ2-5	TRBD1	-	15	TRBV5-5	TGTGCCAGCAGCCCAGGACAGGGGGACGGAGAGACCCAGTACTTC	CASSPGQGDGETQYF
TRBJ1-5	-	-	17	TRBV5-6	TGTGCCAGCAGCTCCTATTTCGGGGAAGGGGGCAATCAGCCCCAGCATTTT	CASSSYFGEGGNQPQHF
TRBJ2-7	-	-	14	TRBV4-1	TGCGCCAGCAGCCATATAACAGGGCCCTACGAGCAGTACTTC	CASSHITGPYEQYF
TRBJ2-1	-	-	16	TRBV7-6	TGTGCCAGCAGCTTAGACAACTTTTACCGTGACCGGGAGCAGTTCTTC	CASSLDNFYRDREQFF
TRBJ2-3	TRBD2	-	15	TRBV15	TGTGCCACCAGCAGCGTAGCGGGGGGTCGGGATACGCAGTATTTT	CATSSVAGGRDTQYF
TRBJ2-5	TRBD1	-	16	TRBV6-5	TGTGCCAGCAGTTACACGGGACAGCCAGGGGGAGAGACCCAGTACTTC	CASSYTGQPGGETQYF
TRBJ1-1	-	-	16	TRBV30	TGTGCCTGGAGTGCCTGGGGGGGGGCGTCAAACACTGAAGCTTTCTTT	CAWSAWGGASNTEAFF
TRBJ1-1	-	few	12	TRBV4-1	TGCGCCAGCAGCCAAGACAGCATCGTGGCTTTCTTT	CASSQDSIVAFF
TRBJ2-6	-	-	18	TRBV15	TGTGCCACCAGCAGAGATTGGTCAGGCAACTCTGGGGCCAACGTCCTGACTTTC	CATSRDWSGNSGANVLTF
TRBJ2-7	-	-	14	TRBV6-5	TGTGCCAGCAGTTACAGCGGTCCCCTGGGCGAGCAGTACTTC	CASSYSGPLGEQYF
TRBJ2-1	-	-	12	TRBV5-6	TGTGCCAGCAGCTTATCCAGGAATGAGCAGTTCTTC	CASSLSRNEQFF
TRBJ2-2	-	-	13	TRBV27	TGTGCCAGCAGTTCCCTTAACACCGGGGAGCTGTTTTTT	CASSSLNTGELFF
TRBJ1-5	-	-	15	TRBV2	TGTGCCAGCAGCGTCCGGACGAATAGGAATCAGCCCCAGCATTTT	CASSVRTNRNQPQHF
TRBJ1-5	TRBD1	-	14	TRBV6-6	TGTGCCAGCAGGCACCTACAGGGGCGCCAGCCCCAGCATTTT	CASRHLQGRQPQHF
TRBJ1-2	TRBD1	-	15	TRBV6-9	TGTGCCAGCAGTTACACTCCAGGGGGCTTCTATGGCTACACCTTC	CASSYTPGGFYGYTF
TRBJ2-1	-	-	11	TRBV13	TGTGCCAGCAGCTTGAGCACTGAGCAGTTCTTC	CASSLSTEQFF
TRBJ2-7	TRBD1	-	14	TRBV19	TGTGCCAGTAGTACCTCAGGGGGTTCCTACGAGCAGTACTTC	CASSTSGGSYEQYF
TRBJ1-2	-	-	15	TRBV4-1	TGCGCCAGCAGCCAAGCGGGACCCCCGGGGGATGGCTACACCTTC	CASSQAGPPGDGYTF
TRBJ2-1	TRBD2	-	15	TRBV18	TGTGCCAGCTCACTCAGCGGGGGTTCGGGTAATGAGCAGTTCTTC	CASSLSGGSGNEQFF
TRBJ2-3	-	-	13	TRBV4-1	TGCGCCAGCAGGAAGGGATTCACAGATACGCAGTATTTT	CASRKGFTDTQYF
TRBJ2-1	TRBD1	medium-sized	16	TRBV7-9	TGTGCCAGCAGCTTAGAGACACAGGGGCCAGGGAATGAGCAGTTCTTC	CASSLETQGPGNEQFF
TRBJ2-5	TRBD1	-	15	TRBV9	TGTGCCAGCAGCGTGAGGACAGGGGGCATGGAGACCCAGTACTTC	CASSVRTGGMETQYF
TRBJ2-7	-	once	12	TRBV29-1	TGCAGCGTTGAACACCTGTCTGGCGAGCAGTACTTC	CSVEHLSGEQYF
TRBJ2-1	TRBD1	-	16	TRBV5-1	TGCGCCAGCAGAGAGGACCCAGGGGGCGCGTACAATGAGCAGTTCTTC	CASREDPGGAYNEQFF
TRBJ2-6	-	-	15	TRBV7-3	TGTGCCAGCAGCTTAAGGGAAACTGGGGCCAACGTCCTGACTTTC	CASSLRETGANVLTF
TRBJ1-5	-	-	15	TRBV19	TGTGCCAGTAGTATAGATAGGAGGGGCGGTCAGCCCCGGCATTTT	CASSIDRRGGQPRHF
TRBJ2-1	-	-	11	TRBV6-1	TGTGCCAGCAGTGAAATGGGGGCGAAGTTCTTC	CASSEMGAKFF
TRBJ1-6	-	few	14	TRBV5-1	TGCGCCAGCAGCTCGGGCTCCCATAATTCACCCCTCCACTTT	CASSSGSHNSPLHF
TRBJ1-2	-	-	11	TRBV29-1	TGCAGCGTGACCAGACAGTCTGGCTACACCTTC	CSVTRQSGYTF
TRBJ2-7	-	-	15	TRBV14	TGTGCCAGCAGCCCTCGGACAGTTTTAACCTACGAGCAGTACTTC	CASSPRTVLTYEQYF
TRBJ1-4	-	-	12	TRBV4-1	TGCGCCAGCAGCCATTCTAGCGGAAAACTGTTTTTT	CASSHSSGKLFF
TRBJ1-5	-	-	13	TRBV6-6	TGTGCCAGCAGTTCGGTTATCAATCAGCCCCAGCATTTT	CASSSVINQPQHF
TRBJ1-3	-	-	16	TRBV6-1	TGTGCCAGCAGTGTCCCTAGGTGGAAGACTGGAAACACCATATATTTT	CASSVPRWKTGNTIYF
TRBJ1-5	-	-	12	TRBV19	TGTGCCAGTAGTATCAGGGATCAGCCCCAGCATTTT	CASSIRDQPQHF
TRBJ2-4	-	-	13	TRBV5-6	TGTGCCAGCAGCTCTGACAGTAAAAACATTCAGTACTTC	CASSSDSKNIQYF
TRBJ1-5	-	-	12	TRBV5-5	TGTGCCAGCGGCTATAGCAATCAGCCCCAGCATTTT	CASGYSNQPQHF
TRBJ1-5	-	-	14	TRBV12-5	TGTGCTAGTGGTTTGGGACAGAACAATCAGCCCCAGCATTTT	CASGLGQNNQPQHF
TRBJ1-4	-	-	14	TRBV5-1	TGCGCCAGCAGCTTCAGGGATGCTAATGAAAAACTGTTTTTT	CASSFRDANEKLFF
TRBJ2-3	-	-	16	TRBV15	TGTGCCACCAGCAGAGAGGCGCAGGGCTGGACAGATACGCAGTATTTT	CATSREAQGWTDTQYF
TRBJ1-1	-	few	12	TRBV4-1	TGCGCCAGCAGCCAAGTTCAAAGTGAAGCTTTCTTT	CASSQVQSEAFF
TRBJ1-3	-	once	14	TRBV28	TGTGCCAGCAGTCCCCCCCTGGCTGGAAACACCATATATTTT	CASSPPLAGNTIYF
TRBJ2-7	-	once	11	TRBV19	TGTGCCAGTAGTGGCTACTACGAGCAGTACTTC	CASSGYYEQYF
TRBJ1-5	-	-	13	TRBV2	TGTGCCAGCATAAGAGGGCAGGAGGAGCCCCAGCATTTT	CASIRGQEEPQHF